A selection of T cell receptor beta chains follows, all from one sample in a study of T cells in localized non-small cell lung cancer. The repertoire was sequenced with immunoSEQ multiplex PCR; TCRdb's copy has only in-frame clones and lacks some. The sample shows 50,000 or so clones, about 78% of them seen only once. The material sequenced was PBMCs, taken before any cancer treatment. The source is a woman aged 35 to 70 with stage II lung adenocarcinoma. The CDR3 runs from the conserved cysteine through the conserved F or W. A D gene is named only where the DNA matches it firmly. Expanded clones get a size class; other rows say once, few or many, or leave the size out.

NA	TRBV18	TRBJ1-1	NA	TGTGCCAGCTCACCACCGGCCCGGAACACTGAAGCTTTCTTT	CASSPPARNTEAFF
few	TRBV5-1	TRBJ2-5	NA	TGCGCCAGCAGCTCGGACTTCGCTAGTGAGTGGGAGACCCAGTACTTC	CASSSDFASEWETQYF
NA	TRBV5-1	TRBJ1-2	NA	TGCGCCAGCAGCTTGGCATCAGGGTACGATGGCTACACCTTC	CASSLASGYDGYTF
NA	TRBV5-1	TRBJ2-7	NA	TGCGCCAGCAGCGAAAACCCCGGGATATCCTACGAGCAGTACTTC	CASSENPGISYEQYF
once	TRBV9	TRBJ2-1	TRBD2	TGTGCCAGCAGCGTAGGGAGTAGCGGGGGTCACAATGAGCAGTTCTTC	CASSVGSSGGHNEQFF
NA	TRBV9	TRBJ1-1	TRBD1	TGTGCCAGCAGCTTCCGGGACAGTATGAACACTGAAGCTTTCTTT	CASSFRDSMNTEAFF
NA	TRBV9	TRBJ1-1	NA	TGTGCCAGCAGCGTAGTGGAGGGGACCGAAGCTTTCTTT	CASSVVEGTEAFF
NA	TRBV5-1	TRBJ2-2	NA	TGCGCCAGCAGCTTGGGGGGGCGGAGCACCGGGGAGCTGTTTTTT	CASSLGGRSTGELFF
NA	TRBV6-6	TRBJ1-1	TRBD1	TGTGCCAGCAGTGCACGGACAGGGACTGAATCTTTCTTT	CASSARTGTESFF
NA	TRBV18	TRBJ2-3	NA	TGTGCCAGCTCACAACAGAGTAGCACAGATACGCAGTATTTT	CASSQQSSTDTQYF
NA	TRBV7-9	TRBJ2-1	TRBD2	TGTGCCAGCAGCTTATATACTAGCGGGACGGAGCAGTTCTTC	CASSLYTSGTEQFF
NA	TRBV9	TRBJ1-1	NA	TGTGCCAGCAGCGTCCGGGACACCGAACGGGGAACTGAAGCTTTCTTT	CASSVRDTERGTEAFF
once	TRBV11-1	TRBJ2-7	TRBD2	TGTGCCAGCAGCTCGTTCCCGGCCGGGACTAGCGGGGAATTGTACGAGCAGTACTTC	CASSSFPAGTSGELYEQYF
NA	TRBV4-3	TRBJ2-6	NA	TGCGCCAGCAGCCTTAGGAGCTCTGGGGCCAACGTCCTGACTTTC	CASSLRSSGANVLTF
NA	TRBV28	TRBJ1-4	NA	TGTGCCAGCAGTTTAGCCGGGGGACGTAATGAAAAACTGTTTTTT	CASSLAGGRNEKLFF
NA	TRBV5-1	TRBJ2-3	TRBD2	TGCGCCAGCAGCTTTAGCGGGGGGGCGTCGGATACGCAGTATTTT	CASSFSGGASDTQYF
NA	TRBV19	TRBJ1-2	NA	TGTGCCAGTAGTATAGGGTCAGCTAACTATGGCTACACCTTC	CASSIGSANYGYTF
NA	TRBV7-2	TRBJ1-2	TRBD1	TGTGCCAGCAGCCCGACCGGGACAGGGGGCTATGGCTACACCTTC	CASSPTGTGGYGYTF
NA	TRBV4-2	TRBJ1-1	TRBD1	TGTGCCAGCAGCCAAGATCCCCCCGGGACAGAGAACACTGAAGCTTTCTTT	CASSQDPPGTENTEAFF
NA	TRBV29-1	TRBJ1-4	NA	TGCAGCGCCAGGGGCGCGCAGTATGAAAAACTGTTTTTT	CSARGAQYEKLFF
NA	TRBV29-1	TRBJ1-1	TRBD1	TGCAGCGTTGATGCAGGGGGCGGAGCTTTCTTT	CSVDAGGGAFF
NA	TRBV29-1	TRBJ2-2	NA	TGCAGCGTTGAATTAAATGAGCTGTTTTTT	CSVELNELFF
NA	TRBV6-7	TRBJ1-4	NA	TGTGCCAGCAGTGCCAGAGCTAACGAAAAACTGTTTTTT	CASSARANEKLFF
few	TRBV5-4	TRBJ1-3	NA	TGTGCCAGCAGGCCGGGTGAGTCAGGAAACACCATATATTTT	CASRPGESGNTIYF
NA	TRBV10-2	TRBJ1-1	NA	TGCGCCACTGAGATTGGGAGGGAGACTGAAGCTTTCTTT	CATEIGRETEAFF
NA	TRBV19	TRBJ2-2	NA	TGTGCCAGTAGTATTGGTGCCGCCGGGGAGCTGTTTTTT	CASSIGAAGELFF
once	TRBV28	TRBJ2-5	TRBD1	TGTGCCAGCAGTTCCCGACAGGGTAAAGAGACCCAGTACTTC	CASSSRQGKETQYF